This is a list of T cell receptor beta chains from one sample in a study of vaccination and CD4 T cells after COVID-19. Their specific antigens are unknown. TCRdb reanalysed the PCR reads using MiXCR and keeps one entry per CDR3 protein. The profile shows more than 25,000 distinct CDR3 sequences, 35% to 40% of them singletons. Sequencing was performed on CD4+ T cells from blood, cultured in vitro, taken about 7 months after SARS-CoV-2 vaccination. The receptors come from a human donor who had recovered from COVID-19. CDR3s include the opening cysteine and the closing phenylalanine or tryptophan. A D gene is named only where the DNA matches it firmly. The size field is filled for only some rows; it gives once, few, many or a size class.

v_call	d_call	j_call	clone_size	cdr3_nt	cdr3_aa
TRBV7-8	-	TRBJ2-3	-	TGTGCCAGCAGTTTTACTAGTTTAGATACGCAGTATTTT	CASSFTSLDTQYF
TRBV6-2/TRBV6-3	-	TRBJ2-3	-	TGTGCCAGCAGTTACTCCGGGACTTACCGCACAGATACGCAGTATTTT	CASSYSGTYRTDTQYF
TRBV20-1	-	TRBJ2-1	-	TGCAGTGCTAGAGCTCCTCTTGCGACCACCTCCTACAATGAGCAGTTCTTC	CSARAPLATTSYNEQFF
TRBV19	TRBD2	TRBJ2-7	few	TGTGCCAGTAGTCCCCCGGGACTAGCGGGAGGCGAGCAGTACTTC	CASSPPGLAGGEQYF
TRBV20-1	TRBD2	TRBJ2-5	medium-sized	TGCAGTGCTAGAGTAGTACTAGCGGGCTACCAAGAGACCCAGTACTTC	CSARVVLAGYQETQYF
TRBV7-6	-	TRBJ2-2	few	TGTGCCAGCAGCACGACAGGGAGGGCGGCCGGGGAGCTGTTTTTT	CASSTTGRAAGELFF
TRBV5-4	TRBD1	TRBJ1-6	few	TGTGCCAGCAGCCCGGGACAGGGGAATTCACCCCTCCACTTT	CASSPGQGNSPLHF
TRBV19	-	TRBJ2-1	few	TGTGCCAGTAGTTGGGGCACCGGTTCCTACAATGAGCAGTTCTTC	CASSWGTGSYNEQFF
TRBV6-1	-	TRBJ2-7	-	TGTGCCAGCAGTGAGGCGGCGGCCACCTACGAGCAGTACTTC	CASSEAAATYEQYF
TRBV21-1	-	TRBJ2-5	few	TGTGCCAGCAGTAGCCGCAATTCGGACAGGGGAGCAGAGACCCAGTACTTC	CASSSRNSDRGAETQYF
TRBV7-9	-	TRBJ2-1	few	TGTGCCAGCAGCTTCCCCCTGTCCAGCAATGAGCAGTTCTTC	CASSFPLSSNEQFF
TRBV20-1	TRBD2	TRBJ2-3	few	TGCAGTGCTAGAACTTTACGGACTAGCGGGAGATCCGATACGCAGTATTTT	CSARTLRTSGRSDTQYF
TRBV6-1	TRBD2	TRBJ2-7	-	TGTGCCAGCAGTCGAGGACTAGCGGGAGACTACGAGCAGTACTTC	CASSRGLAGDYEQYF
TRBV19	TRBD1	TRBJ1-6	few	TGTGCCAGTAGTACAACGACCGGGACAGGGGGCCATTCACCCCTCCACTTT	CASSTTTGTGGHSPLHF
TRBV28	TRBD1	TRBJ2-4	-	TGTGCCAGCAGTCCCAACCCCAGACAGGGAATCGTGGAAAACATTCAGTACTTC	CASSPNPRQGIVENIQYF
TRBV20-1	-	TRBJ2-7	-	TGCAGTGCTCCCCCCCCAGGGGCCTCCTACGAGCAGTACTTC	CSAPPPGASYEQYF
TRBV5-4	TRBD2	TRBJ2-1	-	TGTGCCAGCAGCTCCCTCATCCTAGCGGGAGGCGATGAGCAGTTCTTC	CASSSLILAGGDEQFF
TRBV20-1	TRBD2	TRBJ2-1	few	TGCAGTGCTAAGACCGGGACTAGCGGGTACAATGAGCAGTTCTTC	CSAKTGTSGYNEQFF
TRBV19	-	TRBJ2-1	-	TGTGCCAGTAATCATCAGGGCGGAGGGAATGAGCAGTTCTTC	CASNHQGGGNEQFF
TRBV28	TRBD2	TRBJ2-5	few	TGTGCCAGCAGTCAAACCGGACTAGCCTTAGTAGCCCAGTACTTC	CASSQTGLALVAQYF
TRBV7-9	-	TRBJ2-1	few	TGTGCCAGCAGCTTAGTCGACCCCCGGTGGCCGTTCTTC	CASSLVDPRWPFF
TRBV27	-	TRBJ1-3	few	TGTGCCAGCAGTTTAATGGTCGGGGGAGACAACACCATATATTTT	CASSLMVGGDNTIYF
TRBV20-1	-	TRBJ2-2	few	TGCAGTGTCAGGGGGGGGACCGGGGAGCTGTTTTTT	CSVRGGTGELFF
TRBV9	TRBD2	TRBJ2-7	-	TGTGCCAGCAGCACTAGCGGGACCTCCTACGAGCAGTACTTC	CASSTSGTSYEQYF
TRBV7-2	TRBD2	TRBJ2-7	few	TGTGCCAGCAGCCTAATGGGACTAGCGGGAGGTCACGAGCAGTACTTC	CASSLMGLAGGHEQYF
TRBV10-3	-	TRBJ2-3	-	TGTGCCATCAGTGAGTCTGAGTCAGATACGCAGTATTTT	CAISESESDTQYF
TRBV20-1	-	TRBJ2-7	few	TGCAGTGCTAGAGACAGGGGAAGCTCCTACGAGCAGTACTTC	CSARDRGSSYEQYF
TRBV6-1	TRBD1	TRBJ2-5	few	TGTGCCAGCGGGGGACAGGGGAAAGGGAACCAAGAGACCCAGTACTTC	CASGGQGKGNQETQYF
TRBV19	-	TRBJ1-1	-	TGTGCCAGTAGTATAATGTTCGGCATCGGCCCAAACTGTGCTTTCTTT	CASSIMFGIGPNCAFF
TRBV29-1	TRBD1	TRBJ2-3	few	TGCAGCGCAATACCAGGGGGATCTAGCACAGATACGCAGTATTTT	CSAIPGGSSTDTQYF
TRBV7-9	-	TRBJ2-7	few	TGTGCCAGCAGCTTGGACGGAGACGAGCAGTACTTC	CASSLDGDEQYF
TRBV20-1	TRBD2	TRBJ2-7	-	TGCAGTGCTGGGAGTGCTAGCGGGATCCCCGAGCAGTACTTC	CSAGSASGIPEQYF
TRBV11-2	TRBD1	TRBJ2-7	few	TGTGCCAGCAGCAAAACAGGGGGGTCTTCCTACGAGCAGTACTTC	CASSKTGGSSYEQYF
TRBV10-1	TRBD1	TRBJ2-7	-	TGCGCCAGCAGTTACACCATGGACAGGGGGCTTGGCGAGCAGTACTTC	CASSYTMDRGLGEQYF
TRBV20-1	-	TRBJ1-5	-	TGCAGTGCTAGAGGAGGAAATAGCAATCAGCCCCAGCATTTT	CSARGGNSNQPQHF
TRBV7-9	TRBD2	TRBJ2-7	-	TGTGCCAGCAGCCATACTAGCGGGAGTGCCTACGAGCAGTACTTC	CASSHTSGSAYEQYF
TRBV6-4	-	TRBJ1-4	-	TGTGCCATCGGGCGTGAAAAACTGTTTTTT	CAIGREKLFF
TRBV7-2	TRBD2	TRBJ2-7	-	TGTGCCAGCAGCTCCGGGACTAGCGCATTTGGCTCCTACGAGCAGTACTTC	CASSSGTSAFGSYEQYF
TRBV20-1	-	TRBJ1-5	few	TGCAGTGCCCTCAAACGGGATAGCAATCAGCCCCAGCATTTT	CSALKRDSNQPQHF
TRBV11-3	-	TRBJ2-3	few	TGTGCCAGCAGCTCCAGGACGGGGACGCAGTATTTT	CASSSRTGTQYF
TRBV6-4	-	TRBJ2-5	few	TGTGCCAGCAGTGTTATTACGGGAGAGACCCAGTACTTC	CASSVITGETQYF
TRBV20-1	TRBD1	TRBJ2-5	few	TGCAGTGCGCAAGCCGGGACAGGGGTACAAGAGACCCAGTACTTC	CSAQAGTGVQETQYF